These 27 T cell receptor beta chains were all obtained from the same sample, sequenced in a study of blood T cell repertoires in COVID-19. Profiled with immunoSEQ multiplex PCR; TCRdb holds only in-frame clones, not every one. The sample lists 250,000 to 300,000 clones; about 85% were seen once. The sample comprised peripheral blood. These receptors were obtained from a woman between 50 and 59 years old who had recovered from COVID-19.

The J gene is TRBJ2-1, the V gene TRBV28; 11 bases line up with TRBD2. The CDR3 has 15 residues. Trimming at V came to 6 bases and at J to 3 bases, leaving 4 bases not matched to a gene. The germline gives CDR1 MDHEN, CDR2 SYDVKM. The CDR3 sequence: CASRGLAAGYNEQFF. The CDR3 DNA is TGTGCCAGCAGGGGACTAGCGGCTGGCTACAATGAGCAGTTCTTC.

The chain uses TRBV2 and TRBJ2-1, with 7 bases aligning to TRBD2. The CDR3 covers 15 residues. Germline V gene sequence: CDR1 SNHLY, CDR2 FYNNEI. Trimming cost V 2 bases and J 4 bases; bases outside gene matches: 5. CDR3 bases: TGTGCCAGCAGTGAATCCCTAGCGGCTTACAATGAGCAGTTCTTC. Protein sequence: CASSESLAAYNEQFF.

The chain uses TRBV6-1 and TRBJ2-7, with D possibly matching TRBD1 (6 bases). The CDR3 is made up of 15 amino acids. The germline gives CDR1 MNHNS, CDR2 SASEGT. V lost 2 bases and J lost 0, with 11 bases in between. CDR3 loop: CASSEMGHLSYEQYF. The CDR3 DNA sequence: TGTGCCAGCAGTGAAATGGGACACCTCTCCTACGAGCAGTACTTC.

The CDR3 spells CASSLGGRIGVGAQDTQYF. CDR3 sequence (DNA): TGCGCCAGCAGCTTGGGGGGTAGGATCGGGGTAGGAGCCCAAGATACGCAGTATTTT. This chain connects TRBV5-1 to TRBJ2-3; D is possibly TRBD2 (5 bases). The V gene lost 0 bases and the J gene lost 5 bases, with 25 bases spanning the gap. The CDR3 runs 19 residues. Germline V gene sequence: CDR1 SGHRS, CDR2 YFSETQ.

There are a few counts of this clone. The V call is TRBV7-9, the J call TRBJ2-3, with unresolved D. CDR1 and CDR2 from the germline V gene are SEHNR and FQNEAQ (reference sequence). The ends were cut back, 4 bases at V and 6 bases at J, with 8 bases in the middle. The CDR3 length is 12 residues. The CDR3 sequence is CASSYRADTQYF. The CDR3 bases are TGTGCCAGCAGCTACCGAGCGGATACGCAGTATTTT. Drawing the rest from reference TRBV7-9 and TRBJ2-3, the complete variable domain is DTGVSQNPRHKITKRGQNVTFRCDPISEHNRLYWYRQTLGQGPEFLTYFQNEAQLEKSRLLSDRFSAERPKGSFSTLEIQRTEQGDSAMYLCASSYRADTQYFGPGTRLTVL.

This clone was picked up a small number of times. The rearrangement links TRBV27 to TRBJ1-1; TRBD1 matches at 9 bases. The CDR3 is made up of 14 amino acids. V was pared by 5 bases and J by 5 bases, with 6 bases of the junction left unmatched. Germline-derived CDR1 and CDR2 are MNHEY and SMNVEV (reference sequence). The DNA for the CDR3 is TGTGCCAGCAGTCCTGGGACAGGGTGGACTGAAGCTTTCTTT. This codes for CASSPGTGWTEAFF.

The CDR3 bases are TGTGCCAGCAGCCTAGGGACTAGCGGGAGCAATACGCAGTATTTT. Its translation is CASSLGTSGSNTQYF. This chain links TRBV5-6 with TRBJ2-3, with 14 bases aligning to TRBD2. The CDR3 consists of 15 residues. Germline V CDR1 and CDR2: SGHDT, YYEEEE. V was pared by 4 bases and J by 7 bases, with 5 bases of the junction left unmatched.

CDR3: CASSKGTGLTDTQYF. The CDR3 DNA reads TGTGCCAGCAGCAAAGGGACTGGACTCACAGATACGCAGTATTTT. This sequence joins TRBV21-1 and TRBJ2-3; the table's D call of TRBD2 was not tested on the DNA. TRBV21-1 is annotated as a pseudogene. This CDR3 is 15 amino acids long.

This clone was seen once. The chain recombines TRBV19 with TRBJ1-1; 7 bases align to TRBD1. The CDR3 runs 14 residues. Trimming cost V 4 bases and J 4 bases; bases outside gene matches: 6. CDR1 and CDR2 from the germline V gene are LNHDA and SQIVND (reference sequence). The CDR3 DNA is TGTGCCAGTAGTACGGGGACAGACCTCACTGAAGCTTTCTTT. Its protein is CASSTGTDLTEAFF.

The V and J genes are TRBV6-1 and TRBJ2-4; 8 bases match TRBD1. CDR1 is MNHNS and CDR2 is SASEGT in the germline V gene. With V trimmed by 2 bases and J by 4 bases, 4 bases remained unmatched. The CDR3 runs 15 residues. This CDR3 is CASSESRTGKNIQYF. CDR3 DNA: TGTGCCAGCAGTGAATCAAGGACAGGGAAAAACATTCAGTACTTC.

This clone was detected only a few times. This sequence joins TRBV5-6 and TRBJ2-7; tentative D call: TRBD2 (5 bases). Per germline, CDR1 SGHDT and CDR2 YYEEEE. The CDR3 totals 14 residues. Deletions cut 0 bases from V and 5 bases from J, with 12 bases between. The CDR3 loop is CASSLGGSPNEQYF. The CDR3 coding sequence is TGTGCCAGCAGCTTGGGAGGGAGTCCCAACGAGCAGTACTTC.

The genes are TRBV11-3 and TRBJ2-2, with D possibly being TRBD1 (5 bases). The V end lost 5 bases, the J end lost 6 bases, and 16 bases lay between the germline ends. CDR3 length: 15 amino acids. Germline values: CDR1 SGHNT, CDR2 YENEEA. The CDR3 nucleotides read TGTGCCAGCAGCAAAAACCAGGGTCCCCCCGGGGAGCTGTTTTTT. The encoded protein is CASSKNQGPPGELFF.

V usage is TRBV19 and J usage is TRBJ2-2; 8 nucleotides align to TRBD2. V lost 10 bases and J lost 1; bases outside the gene matches: 8. The CDR3 length is 15 residues. Germline CDR1 reads LNHDA; CDR2 reads SQIVND (reference sequence). CDR3 nucleotide sequence: TGTGCCACCTCCCTTCTAGCGGGGAACACCGGGGAGCTGTTTTTT. Translation gives CATSLLAGNTGELFF. The full variable domain, completed using reference TRBV19 and TRBJ2-2, is DGGITQSPKYLFRKEGQNVTLSCEQNLNHDAMYWYRQDPGQGLRLIYYSQIVNDFQKGDIAEGYSVSREKKESFPLTVTSAQKNPTAFYLCATSLLAGNTGELFFGEGSRLTVL.

As regards this clone: This specimen includes other DNA sequences encoding the same CDR3. The V and J genes are TRBV5-4 and TRBJ1-2, with 8 bases that match TRBD1. V shed 4 bases and J 4 bases; nucleotides not matched to a gene: 6. The germline V gene has CDR1 SGHNT and CDR2 YYREEE (reference sequence). The CDR3 runs 14 residues. The CDR3 sequence: CASSLRTGSYGYTF. CDR3 nucleotides: TGTGCCAGCAGCCTGCGGACAGGGAGCTATGGCTACACCTTC.

CDR3 nucleotides: TGTGCCAGCAGCGAACCCGGTTCCACCCTCGTCGAGCAGTACTTC. Translated, it gives CASSEPGSTLVEQYF. V usage is TRBV21-1 and J usage is TRBJ2-7; TRBD2 is the table's D call, not checked against the DNA. TRBV21-1 is recorded as a pseudogene. The CDR3 has 15 amino acids.

This rearrangement joins TRBV6-2 or TRBV6-3 to TRBJ2-7, with 9 bases fitting TRBD2. The CDR3 extends over 19 amino acids. Losses at the gene ends were 2 bases for V and 0 bases for J; bases not matched to a gene: 14. The germline gives CDR1 MNHEY, CDR2 SVGEGT. The CDR3 DNA sequence: TGTGCCAGCAGTTACCTTCTAGCGGGACCCCTAACCCTCTCCTACGAGCAGTACTTC. It yields the protein CASSYLLAGPLTLSYEQYF.

The chain links TRBV7-2 to TRBJ2-7, with TRBD2 matching 7 bases. The V and J ends lost 6 bases and 7 bases, in that order; junction bases with no gene match: 15. The CDR3 runs to 15 residues. Germline CDR1 SGHTA, CDR2 FQGNSA. The CDR3 protein is CASRPQGGTPREQYF. The CDR3 DNA sequence: TGTGCCAGCAGACCCCAGGGAGGGACCCCTAGAGAGCAGTACTTC.

This chain links TRBV7-3 with TRBJ1-1; perhaps TRBD1 as D (5 bases). This CDR3 is 13 amino acids long. Germline CDR1 and CDR2: SGHTA and FQGTGA. V dropped 3 bases and J dropped 4 bases, with 9 bases sitting between them. CDR3 bases: TGTGCCAGCAGCTTGGGGCCGACCACTGAAGCTTTCTTT. Translating it yields CASSLGPTTEAFF.

This chain connects TRBV27 to TRBJ1-2; D uncertain. The CDR3 has 14 residues. The germline CDR1 and CDR2 sequences are MNHEY and SMNVEV (reference sequence). Trimming took off 3 bases at V and 4 bases at J, with 12 bases between the two ends. CDR3 DNA sequence: TGTGCCAGCAGTTTGCGTCCTGGGAGCTATGGCTACACCTTC. Its translation is CASSLRPGSYGYTF.

This chain uses TRBV7-3 with TRBJ1-2; possibly TRBD1 for D (5 bases). V lost 2 bases and J lost 8, with 12 bases in between. The CDR3 has 13 amino acids. CDR1 SGHTA and CDR2 FQGTGA come from the germline V gene. The CDR3 here is CASSLPGTVGYTF. The CDR3 nucleotides read TGTGCCAGCAGCTTACCAGGGACTGTAGGCTACACCTTC.

The J gene is TRBJ1-1, the V gene TRBV10-3, with D possibly matching TRBD1 (5 bases). The CDR3 has 14 amino acids. V was shortened by 3 bases and J by 7 bases, with 15 bases between the two germline ends. The V gene's germline CDR1 is ENHRY and CDR2 SYGVKD. The DNA of the CDR3 is TGTGCCATCAGTGACGGGGGAAGACAGTTTGAAGCTTTCTTT. Its translation is CAISDGGRQFEAFF.

CDR3 coding DNA: TGTGCCAGCAGCCAAGTGGGAGGTCGGGAAAAACTGTTTTTT. Amino acid sequence: CASSQVGGREKLFF. The rearrangement joins TRBV16 to TRBJ1-4; no reliable D call. Germline CDR1 reads KGHSY; CDR2 reads FQNENV. The CDR3 extends over 14 amino acids. Between the trimmed V and J ends, which lost 2 bases and 8 bases, there was a span of 12 bases.

V gene TRBV6-2 or TRBV6-3 combines with J gene TRBJ1-6; no clear D gene. Trimming removed 0 bases from V and 10 bases from J, with 13 bases in between. The V gene's germline CDR1 is MNHEY and CDR2 SVGEGT. This CDR3 has 15 amino acids. CDR3 protein: CASSYSWAGSSPLHF. The CDR3 DNA reads TGTGCCAGCAGTTACTCGTGGGCAGGCAGCTCACCCCTCCACTTT.

The chain employs TRBV7-2 and TRBJ2-5; D perhaps matches TRBD2 (6 bases). The V end lost 2 bases, the J end lost 1 base, and 8 bases lay between the germline ends. Germline values: CDR1 SGHTA, CDR2 FQGNSA. This CDR3 region has 14 residues. CDR3 nucleotides: TGTGCCAGCAGCTTATTGGGGGGCCAAGAGACCCAGTACTTC. Amino acids: CASSLLGGQETQYF. Complete variable domain (other parts from reference TRBV7-2 and TRBJ2-5): GAGVSQSPSNKVTEKGKDVELRCDPISGHTALYWYRQSLGQGLEFLIYFQGNSAPDKSGLPSDRFSAERTGGSVSTLTIQRTQQEDSAVYLCASSLLGGQETQYFGPGTRLLVL.

The V and J genes are TRBV28 and TRBJ1-5, with D unresolved. This CDR3 has 14 residues. The V gene lost 5 bases and the J gene lost 1 base, with 9 bases spanning the gap. From germline, CDR1 is MDHEN and CDR2 SYDVKM. This CDR3 is CASSTGLSNQPQHF. The DNA for the CDR3 is TGTGCCAGCAGTACGGGGTTGAGCAATCAGCCCCAGCATTTT.

The V and J genes are TRBV5-4 and TRBJ2-3; 9 nucleotides agree with TRBD1. Trimming at V came to 2 bases and at J to 5 bases, leaving 6 bases not matched to a gene. Germline assignment: CDR1 SGHNT and CDR2 YYREEE (reference sequence). This CDR3 has 15 amino acids. The CDR3 nucleotides are TGTGCCAGCAGCTTAAGACCGGGACAGGGAGATACGCAGTATTTT. Its protein product is CASSLRPGQGDTQYF.

The rearrangement links TRBV7-8 to TRBJ2-1; TRBD1 might be the D (6 bases). The germline V gene has CDR1 SGHVS and CDR2 FQNEAQ. The CDR3 is 13 amino acids. Trimming cost V 1 base and J 9 bases, with 10 bases left between them. As DNA, the CDR3 is TGTGCCAGCAGCTTAGGTCAGGGGCGTGAGCAGTTCTTC. Protein product: CASSLGQGREQFF.